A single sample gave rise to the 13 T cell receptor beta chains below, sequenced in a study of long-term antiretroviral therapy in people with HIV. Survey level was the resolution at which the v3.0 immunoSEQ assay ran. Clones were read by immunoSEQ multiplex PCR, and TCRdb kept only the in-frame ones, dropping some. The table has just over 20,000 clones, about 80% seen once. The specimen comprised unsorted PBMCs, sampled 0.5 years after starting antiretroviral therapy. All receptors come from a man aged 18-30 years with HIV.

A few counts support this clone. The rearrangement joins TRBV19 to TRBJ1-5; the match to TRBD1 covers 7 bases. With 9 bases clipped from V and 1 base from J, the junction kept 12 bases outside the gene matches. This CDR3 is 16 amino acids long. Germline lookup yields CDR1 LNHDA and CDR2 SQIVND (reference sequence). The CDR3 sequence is CASLAGGGRSNQPQHF. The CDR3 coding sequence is TGTGCCAGCCTGGCAGGGGGTGGAAGGAGCAATCAGCCCCAGCATTTT.

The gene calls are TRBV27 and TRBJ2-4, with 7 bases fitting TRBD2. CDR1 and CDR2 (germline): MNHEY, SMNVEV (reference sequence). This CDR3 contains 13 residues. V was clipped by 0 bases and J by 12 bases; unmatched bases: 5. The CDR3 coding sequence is TGTGCCAGCAGTTTATCGAAAAGCGGGGATCAGTACTTC. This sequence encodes CASSLSKSGDQYF.

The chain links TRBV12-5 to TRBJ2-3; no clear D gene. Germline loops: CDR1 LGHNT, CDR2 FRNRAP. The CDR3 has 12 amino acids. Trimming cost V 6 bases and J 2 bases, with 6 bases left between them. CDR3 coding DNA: TGTGCTAGTGGCATTAACACAGATACGCAGTATTTT. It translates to CASGINTDTQYF.

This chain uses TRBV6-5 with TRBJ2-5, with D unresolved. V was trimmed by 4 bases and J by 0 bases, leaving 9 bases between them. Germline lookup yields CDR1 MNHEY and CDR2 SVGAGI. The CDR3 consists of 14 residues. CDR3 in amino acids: CASSSNGYQETQYF. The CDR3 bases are TGTGCCAGCAGTTCGAACGGCTACCAAGAGACCCAGTACTTC.

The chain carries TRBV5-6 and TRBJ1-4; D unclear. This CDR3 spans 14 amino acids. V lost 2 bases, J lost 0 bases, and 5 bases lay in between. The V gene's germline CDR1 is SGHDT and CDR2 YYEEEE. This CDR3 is CASSFKATNEKLFF. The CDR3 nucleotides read TGTGCCAGCAGCTTCAAAGCAACTAATGAAAAACTGTTTTTT.

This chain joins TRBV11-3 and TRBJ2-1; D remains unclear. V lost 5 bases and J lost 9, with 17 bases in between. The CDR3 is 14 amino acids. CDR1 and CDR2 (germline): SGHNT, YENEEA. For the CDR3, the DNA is TGTGCCAGCAGCCCGACCCCCGGATTGGGTGAGCAGTTCTTC. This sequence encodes CASSPTPGLGEQFF.

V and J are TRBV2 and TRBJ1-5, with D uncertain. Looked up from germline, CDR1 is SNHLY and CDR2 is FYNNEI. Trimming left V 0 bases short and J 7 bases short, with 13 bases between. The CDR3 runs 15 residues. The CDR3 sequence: CASSEALRSPQPQHF. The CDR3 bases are TGTGCCAGCAGTGAAGCGCTGAGGTCCCCACAGCCCCAGCATTTT. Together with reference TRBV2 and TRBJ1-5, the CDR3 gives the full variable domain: EPEVTQTPSHQVTQMGQEVILRCVPISNHLYFYWYRQILGQKVEFLVSFYNNEISEKSEIFDDQFSVERPDGSNFTLKIRSTKLEDSAMYFCASSEALRSPQPQHFGDGTRLSIL.

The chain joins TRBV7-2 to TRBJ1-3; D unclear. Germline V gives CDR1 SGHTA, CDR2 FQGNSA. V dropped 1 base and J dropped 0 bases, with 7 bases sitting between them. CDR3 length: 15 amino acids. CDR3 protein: CASSLVAASGNTIYF. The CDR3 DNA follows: TGTGCCAGCAGCTTAGTTGCAGCCTCTGGAAACACCATATATTTT.

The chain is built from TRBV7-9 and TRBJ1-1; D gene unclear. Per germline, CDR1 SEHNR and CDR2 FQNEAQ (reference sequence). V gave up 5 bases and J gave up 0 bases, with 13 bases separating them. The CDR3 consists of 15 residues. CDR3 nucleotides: TGTGCCAGCAGCCCCCCCACAGTGATGAACACTGAAGCTTTCTTT. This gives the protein CASSPPTVMNTEAFF.

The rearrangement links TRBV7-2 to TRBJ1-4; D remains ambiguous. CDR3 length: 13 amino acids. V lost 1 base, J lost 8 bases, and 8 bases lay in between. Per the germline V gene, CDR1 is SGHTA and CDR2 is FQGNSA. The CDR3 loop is CASSLGTSEKLFF. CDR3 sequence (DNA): TGTGCCAGCAGCTTAGGGACTAGCGAAAAACTGTTTTTT.

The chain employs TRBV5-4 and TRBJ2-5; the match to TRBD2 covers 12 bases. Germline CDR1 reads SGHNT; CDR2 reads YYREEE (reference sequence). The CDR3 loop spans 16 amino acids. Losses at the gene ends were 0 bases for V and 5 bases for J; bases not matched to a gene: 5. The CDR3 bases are TGTGCCAGCAGCTTGGGACTAGCGGGGGTCGGGGAGACCCAGTACTTC. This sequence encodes CASSLGLAGVGETQYF.

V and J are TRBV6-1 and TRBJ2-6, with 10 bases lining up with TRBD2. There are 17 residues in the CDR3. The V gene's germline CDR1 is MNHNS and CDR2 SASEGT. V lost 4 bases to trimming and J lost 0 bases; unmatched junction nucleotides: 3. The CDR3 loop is CASSAGTSASGANVLTF. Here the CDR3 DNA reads TGTGCCAGCAGTGCTGGGACTAGCGCCTCTGGGGCCAACGTCCTGACTTTC.

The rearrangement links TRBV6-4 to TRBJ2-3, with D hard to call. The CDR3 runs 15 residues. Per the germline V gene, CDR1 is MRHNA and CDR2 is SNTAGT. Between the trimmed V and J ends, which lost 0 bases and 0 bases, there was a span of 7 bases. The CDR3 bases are TGTGCCAGCAGTGACTCGACTGGCAGCACAGATACGCAGTATTTT. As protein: CASSDSTGSTDTQYF.